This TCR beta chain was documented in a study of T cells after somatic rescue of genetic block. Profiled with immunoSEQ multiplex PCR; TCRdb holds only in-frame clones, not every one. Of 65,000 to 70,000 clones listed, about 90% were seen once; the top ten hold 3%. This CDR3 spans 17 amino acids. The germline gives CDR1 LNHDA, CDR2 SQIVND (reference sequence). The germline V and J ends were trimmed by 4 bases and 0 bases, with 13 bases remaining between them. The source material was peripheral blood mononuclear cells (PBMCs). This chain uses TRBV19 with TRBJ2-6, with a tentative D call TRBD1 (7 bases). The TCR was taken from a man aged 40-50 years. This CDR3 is CASSRQGDFSGANVLTF. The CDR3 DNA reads TGTGCCAGTAGTAGGCAGGGGGACTTCTCTGGGGCCAACGTCCTGACTTTC. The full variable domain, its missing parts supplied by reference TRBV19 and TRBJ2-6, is DGGITQSPKYLFRKEGQNVTLSCEQNLNHDAMYWYRQDPGQGLRLIYYSQIVNDFQKGDIAEGYSVSREKKESFPLTVTSAQKNPTAFYLCASSRQGDFSGANVLTFGAGSRLTVL.